The clone carrying this TCR beta chain was seen many times. Antigen: not known. A single record per CDR3 protein comes from TCRdb applying MiXCR to the reads. The sample has 100,000 or so distinct CDR3 sequences, about 22% seen once. The V and J ends lost 5 bases and 4 bases, in that order; junction bases with no gene match: 0. Germline assignment: CDR1 MNHEY and CDR2 SVGEGT. The CDR3 is 12 residues long. This record comes from a study of T cell repertoires in cytomegalovirus infection. Study at large: Through public TCR beta signatures, both CMV infection and matching HLA type were indicated. The study, taken as a whole, reports: The study identified carriers of CMV plus the relevant HLA from cumulative public TCR beta family frequency. Clonotype analysis showed dominance of the ex vivo response by HLA-C-restricted CMV-specific TCR beta clonotypes.

Sequencing was done on a sample of CD8+ T cells from PBMCs. The sequence came from a human donor in good health (CMV status not recorded). Some clones in this sample may be carry-over from other donors' samples. This sequence joins TRBV6-2 or TRBV6-3 and TRBJ2-7; TRBD1 matches at 9 bases. The CDR3 here is CASSGTGYEQYF. Here the CDR3 DNA reads TGTGCCAGCAGTGGGACAGGGTACGAGCAGTACTTC.